The present T cell receptor beta chain was sequenced within a study of beta chain features in type 1 diabetes (dated by TCRdb to 2017 to 2018). The study in broad terms: Patients and healthy donors did not differ in mean age, gender distribution, total cell number or subset yield. Regulatory and stem cell-like memory subsets were obtained from only 8 patients and roughly 8 healthy donors, while naive and central memory subsets were obtained from all 30 or so donors. In the study, TCRB repertoires of sorted circulating CD4+ T cell subsets from recently diagnosed type 1 diabetes patients were compared with those of matched healthy donors. A total of roughly 110 million sorted cells were examined across all samples, and the number of cells per subset was strongly correlated with RNA yield.

A single peripheral blood draw of about 116 mL on average was collected from each donor into heparinised tubes. Naive, central memory, regulatory and stem cell-like memory CD4+ T cells were sorted on a BD FACSAria II using a panel including CD45RO, CCR7, CD25, CD127, CD95 and CD27. Every sorted population had a purity above 95%. PBMCs were isolated immediately by Lymphoprep density gradient centrifugation and stained directly without culture. So that batch effects would be minimized, each experiment stained and sorted samples in pairs, pairing one healthy donor with one patient. This clone was seen ten or more times. Its antigen specificity is not known. No base quality information exists; no much larger clone differs at one position. Germline trimming: 9 bases from V, 10 bases from J; junction bases outside gene matches: 5. Inclusive of the bounding cysteine and phenylalanine, the CDR3 is 11 residues long. This entry keeps only the CDR3 DNA: 33 bases, framed from base 1. The germline V gene encodes CDR1 MGHDK and CDR2 SYGVNS.

All of the isolated RNA was reverse transcribed with the High Capacity cDNA Reverse Transcription Kit, so expressed TCRB transcripts were sequenced. Deep immunoSEQ sequencing was performed on naive, central memory and regulatory T cell samples, with an average of about 4 million total reads per sample. Sorted cells were lysed in RLT buffer, and RNA was extracted using DNase-treated RNeasy Micro or Mini kits according to cell number. To prevent cross-contamination, each cell subset was processed individually, whereas patient and healthy donor samples were processed jointly. The immunoSEQ multiplex PCR was used to amplify TCRB sequences from cDNA, yielding 87-bp fragments that span the CDR3 region. The amplicons were sequenced using the Illumina HiSeq platform. Under the source paper's analysis protocol: Synthetic template baselines were used to correct PCR bias computationally, reads within Hamming distance 2 were collapsed together, and singletons that could not be merged were discarded. Reads were aligned against IMGT to assign V, D and J genes, CDR3 length and insertions or deletions at six rearrangement sites. Clonotype counts were normalized to sorted cell number within each subset before computing true diversity and Gini coefficients with the tcR R package. Repertoire sharing was quantified using the overlap coefficient calculated on TCRB nucleotide sequences. TCRdb stores this immuneACCESS table with in-frame sequences only. Part of the clones is absent; in the studies checked, under half of the shortfall reflects unresolved V genes, and no reason is known for the rest. V, J and clone size derive from that table, while D and trimming were established from the DNA sequence. The sample has roughly 180,000 clones on record, approximately 7.8% of them singletons. The top ten constitute 0.94% of the sample.

Summary of the overall study and its limitations: At VDJ recombination sites, type 1 diabetes patients had fewer insertions and more deleted nucleotides, which implies abnormalities in thymic rearrangement. PCR may preferentially amplify shorter templates, but because patient and control samples were amplified and corrected together, any resulting skew would affect both groups equally. A moderate but significant shortening of TCRB CDR3 length was observed in type 1 diabetes patients in all four CD4+ subsets. Because small numbers of individuals were included in the HLA sub-analyses, any influence of HLA type on TCRB rearrangement was left unresolved. The naive, central memory and regulatory TCRB repertoires appeared to resemble one another more closely among patients than among healthy donors. Because cDNA rather than genomic DNA was sequenced, highly expressing activated cells could have been over-represented, although no difference in activation and CD3 levels was found between groups.

The sequence derives from a woman between 35 and 50 years old with type 1 diabetes. The V and J genes are TRBV25-1 and TRBJ1-5; a stretch of 8 junction bases matches TRBD1. The specimen was central memory CD4+ T cells from blood. The CDR3 has the sequence CARTGDTPQHF. The DNA is TGTGCCAGGACAGGGGATACACCCCAGCATTTT.